This TCR beta chain was recovered during a study of shared clonotypes between healthy human individuals. There are 13 residues in the CDR3. With 0 bases removed from V and 4 bases from J, the gap between germline ends came to 6 bases. Looked up from germline, CDR1 is MGHRA and CDR2 is YSYEKL. The assay was immunoSEQ multiplex PCR, and TCRdb's table has in-frame clones only and misses some. This sample has around 1.1 million clones, with around 77% found just once. The sample was memory CD4+ T cells from PBMCs. Subset given: CD45RA-negative fraction. The origin of this receptor is a man younger than 35 in good health. Some clones in this sample may be carry-over from other donors' samples. V is TRBV4-1 and J is TRBJ1-2, with D unclear. CDR3 sequence: CASSQDRIYGYTF. For the CDR3, the DNA is TGCGCCAGCAGCCAAGATCGGATCTATGGCTACACCTTC.